Shown below are 4 T cell receptor beta chains from a single sample sequenced in a study of control samples from healthy donors and cancer patients. The table came from immunoSEQ multiplex PCR; TCRdb's copy has only in-frame clones and leaves some out. Here the sample spans fewer than 120,000 clones, over 75% being singletons. The specimen was PBMCs. Every receptor here comes from a woman aged 55-75 years with lung cancer.

J is TRBJ2-7 and V is TRBV4-1, with 9 nucleotides matching TRBD1. Germline V gene data show CDR1 as MGHRA and CDR2 as YSYEKL. Unmatched junction bases numbered 7, after V lost 4 bases and J lost 6 bases. The length of the CDR3 is 14 residues. The CDR3 region is CASSPEDRGFEQYF. DNA for the CDR3: TGCGCCAGCAGCCCCGAGGACAGGGGTTTCGAGCAGTACTTC.

This chain links TRBV6-2 or TRBV6-3 with TRBJ2-2; possibly TRBD2 for D (7 bases). CDR1 and CDR2 from the germline V gene are MNHEY and SVGEGT. The CDR3 has 16 amino acids. V gave up 2 bases and J gave up 5 bases, with 15 bases separating them. CDR3 amino acids: CASSYVLGGETGELFF. CDR3 DNA sequence: TGTGCCAGCAGTTACGTCTTAGGGGGGGAAACCGGGGAGCTGTTTTTT.

J is TRBJ1-4 and V is TRBV7-9; weak D call: TRBD1 (6 bases). This CDR3 region has 15 residues. Trimming shortened V by 0 bases and J by 8 bases, and 13 bases separated the two germline ends. CDR1 and CDR2 from the germline V gene are SEHNR and FQNEAQ (reference sequence). The CDR3 sequence is CASSLAQGLREKLFF. Here the CDR3 DNA reads TGTGCCAGCAGCTTAGCACAGGGTCTGAGGGAAAAACTGTTTTTT.

The gene calls are TRBV30 and TRBJ2-7; D not certain. V lost 3 bases, J lost 7 bases, and 10 bases lay in between. Germline assignment: CDR1 GTSNPN and CDR2 SVGIG (reference sequence). The CDR3 loop spans 11 amino acids. CDR3 nucleotides: TGTGCCTGGAGCGCGCGTAGGGAGCAGTACTTC. This translates into CAWSARREQYF.